The clone carrying this T cell receptor (beta chain) was counted only a few times. What it binds is not known. This entry belongs to a study of cytomegalovirus exposure and HLA in healthy donors. Across the whole study: From HLA-typed donors, an early data release held about 85 million unique TCRs.

Trimming pared 2 bases from V and 0 bases from J, leaving 6 bases between. The CDR3 length is 14 residues. CDR1 is SGHAT and CDR2 is FQNNGV in the germline V gene. Amplification used 60 Vbeta primers and 13 Jbeta primers. This table comes from immunoSEQ multiplex PCR, and its TCRdb copy is limited to in-frame clones, with some not included. This sample carries 150,000 to 200,000 clones, about 77% of them seen once, and the ten largest clones take over 2%. Study-wide results and caveats: At a 0.05 false discovery rate, a later analysis found about 17,000 TCR beta sequences to be associated with HLA alleles. The study dropped some indistinguishable V segments, TRBV6-2 and TRBV6-3 among them.

The TCR was taken from a woman in her forties in good health and CMV-seropositive. The specimen sequenced was PBMCs. The chain carries TRBV11-2 and TRBJ2-3; D is undetermined. CDR3 sequence: CASSLRSSTDTQYF. CDR3 DNA sequence: TGTGCCAGCAGCTTACGGAGTAGCACAGATACGCAGTATTTT.